The 32 T cell receptor beta chains below all came from one sample that was sequenced in a study of T-cell memory formation after mild COVID-19 (dated by TCRdb to the early 2020s). The library was obtained by 5' RACE. Sequencing was carried out with an Illumina NovaSeq 6000. Clones were called with MiXCR by TCRdb after fastp trimmed the public reads at Q25, and only in-frame beta chains were retained. Rows merge per CDR3 protein into single entries with the most common DNA and genes. The sample table holds fewer than 500,000 distinct CDR3 sequences, of which nearly 25% were seen once. The ten most abundant clones make up approximately 12% of the sample. Sequencing input: PBMCs or a T cell subset sorted from them (not recorded which). Receptor source: an adult woman who had mild COVID-19 (a few samples of this study predate the infection). The sample titles of this study are shuffled in the database, so cell type and time point are left out; the donor was told from shared clones.

V is TRBV7-9 and J is TRBJ2-7; 7 bases map to TRBD2. The germline V gene encodes CDR1 SEHNR and CDR2 FQNEAQ (reference sequence). The CDR3 spans 16 residues. V shed 1 base, J shed 1 base, and the junction held 7 bases outside the gene matches. CDR3 DNA sequence: TGTGCCAGCAGCTTAGTTGCGGGAGTAGGGTCCTACGAGCAGTACTTC. Encoded protein: CASSLVAGVGSYEQYF.

This sequence joins TRBV10-3 and TRBJ2-5, with 7 bases lining up with TRBD2. The CDR3 loop spans 14 amino acids. The V gene's germline CDR1 is ENHRY and CDR2 SYGVKD. The junction had 3 bases not matched to a gene; V was cut back by 3 bases and J by 2 bases. DNA for the CDR3: TGTGCCATCAGTGAAGCGGGACGGCAAGAGACCCAGTACTTC. It codes for CAISEAGRQETQYF.

This clonotype has only a few counts. This chain joins TRBV3-1 and TRBJ2-3; 11 bases map to TRBD2. The trim removed 1 base at V and 2 bases at J, leaving 2 bases unmatched. CDR1 is LGHDT, CDR2 YNNKEL, per germline (reference sequence). This CDR3 contains 16 residues. DNA for the CDR3: TGTGCCAGCAGCCAAGGTAGCGGGAGGGCCACAGATACGCAGTATTTT. Protein sequence: CASSQGSGRATDTQYF.

V is TRBV18 and J is TRBJ1-2; possibly TRBD1 for D (6 bases). CDR3 length equals 13 residues. From germline, CDR1 is KGHSH and CDR2 LQKENI. The V end lost 0 bases, the J end lost 6 bases, and 8 bases lay between the germline ends. CDR3 coding DNA: TGTGCCAGCTCACCACCAGCAGGGGATGGCTACACCTTC. It translates to CASSPPAGDGYTF.

This clonotype was counted many times. The rearrangement joins TRBV20-1 to TRBJ2-5; 9 bases line up with TRBD2. CDR3 length: 12 amino acids. J was trimmed by 2 bases and V by 5 bases; bases with no gene match: 0. Germline CDR1 and CDR2: DFQATT and SNEGSKA (reference sequence). The CDR3 loop reads CSALAGQETQYF. The CDR3 nucleotides are TGCAGTGCTCTAGCGGGACAAGAGACCCAGTACTTC.

The chain links TRBV7-9 to TRBJ2-2, with 10 positions matching TRBD1. The CDR3 has 17 residues. Trimming removed 4 bases from V and 1 base from J; junction bases left unmatched: 6. Germline CDR1 reads SEHNR; CDR2 reads FQNEAQ (reference sequence). The CDR3 DNA reads as TGTGCCAGCAGCTCCCCACGGGACAGGGGGAACACCGGGGAGCTGTTTTTT. This encodes CASSSPRDRGNTGELFF. The whole variable domain, filled in from reference TRBV7-9 and TRBJ2-2, reads DTGVSQNPRHKITKRGQNVTFRCDPISEHNRLYWYRQTLGQGPEFLTYFQNEAQLEKSRLLSDRFSAERPKGSFSTLEIQRTEQGDSAMYLCASSSPRDRGNTGELFFGEGSRLTVL.

A few counts support this clonotype. V and J are TRBV5-1 and TRBJ2-7; D uncertain. The germline V gene has CDR1 SGHRS and CDR2 YFSETQ. The germline V and J ends were trimmed by 3 bases and 3 bases, with 4 bases remaining between them. The CDR3 length is 11 residues. Here the CDR3 DNA reads TGCGCCAGCAGCTGGGACTACGAGCAGTACTTC. It codes for CASSWDYEQYF.

This clonotype was seen a single time. The V and J genes are TRBV9 and TRBJ1-6; 7 bases agree with TRBD1. The V gene's germline CDR1 is SGDLS and CDR2 YYNGEE. The V segment lost 0 bases and the J segment 9 bases; nucleotides outside the gene matches: 6. The CDR3 has 15 residues. CDR3 DNA sequence: TGTGCCAGCAGCGTAGGGGGGGACAGAAGTTCACCCCTCCACTTT. This gives the protein CASSVGGDRSSPLHF.

This clonotype was found a few times. CDR3 coding DNA: TGTGCCAGCAGCGGAGCAGGGGTCATTGGCTACACCTTC. Its translation is CASSGAGVIGYTF. The genes are TRBV7-9 and TRBJ1-2; a weak D match, TRBD1 (6 bases). Germline V lookup: CDR1 SEHNR, CDR2 FQNEAQ (reference sequence). With 5 bases removed from V and 7 bases from J, the gap between germline ends came to 14 bases. CDR3 length equals 13 residues.

This clonotype was picked up a small number of times. The chain joins TRBV12-3 or TRBV12-4 to TRBJ2-7; either TRBD1 or TRBD2 may fit D (5 bases each). Trimming took 4 bases from V and 4 from J, leaving 14 bases between them. The CDR3 is made up of 14 amino acids. Here the CDR3 DNA reads TGTGCCAGCAGTTATGGGGGAGTCGGGTACGAGCAGTACTTC. Translated: CASSYGGVGYEQYF.

The table lists this clonotype with a few counts. This chain links TRBV3-1 with TRBJ2-2, with 10 bases aligning to TRBD2. The CDR3 spans 18 residues. J gave up 2 bases and V 4 bases, and 10 bases lay outside the gene matches. CDR1 and CDR2 (germline): LGHDT, YNNKEL (reference sequence). In DNA form, the CDR3 reads TGTGCCAGCAGCCGCGTGGGAGTAGCGGGGGGCAACACCGGGGAGCTGTTTTTT. Protein product: CASSRVGVAGGNTGELFF.

This clonotype has ten or more counts. V usage is TRBV12-3 or TRBV12-4 and J usage is TRBJ2-7; no clear D. V dropped 1 base and J dropped 6 bases, with 13 bases sitting between them. The CDR3 sequence is 14 residues long. Here the CDR3 DNA reads TGTGCCAGCAGTTTAGGGACCGCGAATTCCGAGCAGTACTTC. Translated, it gives CASSLGTANSEQYF.

This clonotype was seen more than once but under ten times. The chain couples TRBV7-3 to TRBJ1-2; D not certain. This CDR3 region has 13 residues. V was trimmed by 2 bases and J by 5 bases, leaving 9 bases between them. Germline V gene sequence: CDR1 SGHTA, CDR2 FQGTGA. DNA of the CDR3: TGTGCCAGCAGCTTATACGTCCAATATGGCTACACCTTC. The encoded protein is CASSLYVQYGYTF.

This chain links TRBV7-9 with TRBJ2-2; D is ambiguous. The CDR3 covers 14 residues. The germline CDR1 and CDR2 sequences are SEHNR and FQNEAQ (reference sequence). V lost 3 bases and J 7 bases, leaving 12 bases between the germline ends. The CDR3 loop reads CASSFDAVGGELFF. CDR3 in DNA: TGTGCCAGCAGCTTTGATGCGGTAGGCGGGGAGCTGTTTTTT.

This clonotype was counted only a few times. V gene TRBV9 combines with J gene TRBJ2-1, with 7 bases lining up with TRBD2. Germline lookup yields CDR1 SGDLS and CDR2 YYNGEE. V was pared by 0 bases and J by 7 bases, with 10 bases of the junction left unmatched. The CDR3 has 16 residues. The CDR3 is CASSVVPLALRNEQFF. CDR3 DNA sequence: TGTGCCAGCAGCGTAGTACCACTAGCGTTGAGGAATGAGCAGTTCTTC.

This clonotype was picked up a small number of times. The chain recombines TRBV4-1 with TRBJ2-7; 10 bases align to TRBD2. There are 16 residues in the CDR3. The V and J ends lost 1 base and 0 bases, in that order; junction bases with no gene match: 3. From germline, CDR1 is MGHRA and CDR2 YSYEKL. This CDR3 reads CASSQALAGVSYEQYF. In DNA form, the CDR3 reads TGCGCCAGCAGCCAAGCCCTAGCGGGGGTCTCCTACGAGCAGTACTTC.

The table lists this clonotype with many counts. V usage is TRBV7-9 and J usage is TRBJ1-3, with D perhaps matching TRBD1 (5 bases). CDR1 is SEHNR, CDR2 FQNEAQ, per germline (reference sequence). Trimming cost V 1 base and J 9 bases, with 7 bases left between them. CDR3 length equals 12 residues. CDR3 protein: CASSLDGGTIYF. For the CDR3, the DNA is TGTGCCAGCAGCTTAGATGGGGGCACCATATATTTT.

The V call is TRBV12-3 or TRBV12-4, the J call TRBJ2-5; either TRBD1 or TRBD2 may fit D (5 bases each). CDR3 length equals 14 residues. The germline V and J ends were trimmed by 7 bases and 5 bases, with 17 bases remaining between them. The CDR3 DNA sequence: TGTGCCAGCAAAGGGGACCACCGGTCGGAGACCCAGTACTTC. Translating gives CASKGDHRSETQYF.

Only a few counts were recorded for this clonotype. J is TRBJ1-4 and V is TRBV5-6, with D possibly matching TRBD1 (5 bases). Germline CDR1 and CDR2: SGHDT and YYEEEE. V lost 3 bases and J 7 bases, leaving 16 bases between the germline ends. The CDR3 loop spans 15 amino acids. CDR3 DNA: TGTGCCAGCAGCTCGGACACCCTCTGGGGTGAAAAACTGTTTTTT. Encoded protein: CASSSDTLWGEKLFF.

The rearrangement links TRBV7-9 to TRBJ1-1, with a possible D match to TRBD1 (6 bases). The length of the CDR3 is 15 residues. From germline, CDR1 is SEHNR and CDR2 FQNEAQ (reference sequence). V was trimmed by 4 bases and J by 7 bases, leaving 19 bases between them. CDR3 nucleotide sequence: TGTGCCAGCAGCTCCCCGCGAGGGGGGCCGGTTGAAGCTTTCTTT. It encodes CASSSPRGGPVEAFF.

This clonotype was recorded a few times. CDR3 DNA sequence: TGTGCCATCAGTGAGTCGCTAGCGGGAGTTTACAATGAGCAGTTCTTC. This encodes CAISESLAGVYNEQFF. The J gene is TRBJ2-1, the V gene TRBV10-3; 10 bases fit TRBD2. The germline V gene has CDR1 ENHRY and CDR2 SYGVKD. V was pared by 0 bases and J by 4 bases, with 3 bases of the junction left unmatched. The CDR3 has 16 residues.

The rearrangement links TRBV7-6 to TRBJ2-7; D is uncertain. Trimming took 3 bases from V and 7 from J, leaving 13 bases between them. CDR3 length: 13 residues. In germline, CDR1 is SGHVS, CDR2 FNYEAQ. As DNA, the CDR3 is TGTGCCAGCAGCTTTGAGGTGTGGGAAGAGCAGTACTTC. Protein sequence: CASSFEVWEEQYF. Filled out from reference TRBV7-6 and TRBJ2-7, the complete variable domain reads GAGVSQSPRYKVTKRGQDVALRCDPISGHVSLYWYRQALGQGPEFLTYFNYEAQQDKSGLPNDRFSAERPEGSISTLTIQRTEQRDSAMYRCASSFEVWEEQYFGPGTRLTVT.

DNA of the CDR3: TGTGCCAGCAGCCCAATTACGGGAGGTACGATCACTGAAGCTTTCTTT. This gives the protein CASSPITGGTITEAFF. The chain uses TRBV5-5 and TRBJ1-1; no firm D call. The V and J ends lost 4 bases and 4 bases respectively, with 20 bases between them. CDR1 is SGHKS, CDR2 YYEKEE, per germline (reference sequence). The length of the CDR3 is 16 residues.

The chain combines TRBV3-1 with TRBJ2-7, with D possibly matching TRBD2 (5 bases). Trimming stripped 1 base from V and 7 bases from J, with 14 bases between. CDR3 length equals 14 residues. Germline lookup yields CDR1 LGHDT and CDR2 YNNKEL (reference sequence). The CDR3: CASSQGSASSEQYF. The CDR3 nucleotides are TGTGCCAGCAGCCAAGGGTCGGCTAGCAGTGAGCAGTACTTC.

This clonotype was observed a handful of times. V usage is TRBV10-3 and J usage is TRBJ1-2; no firm D call. The CDR3 has 9 amino acids. Germline V lookup: CDR1 ENHRY, CDR2 SYGVKD. V lost 7 bases, J lost 8 bases, and 5 bases lay in between. The CDR3 DNA reads TGTGCCATCACAGGCGGCTACACCTTC. The encoded protein is CAITGGYTF.

This clonotype turned up a few times. The chain combines TRBV29-1 with TRBJ2-3; no reliable D call. This CDR3 is built from 9 residues. Between the trimmed V and J ends, which lost 4 bases and 6 bases, there was a span of 2 bases. The V gene's germline CDR1 is SQVTM and CDR2 ANQGSEA. In nucleotides, the CDR3 is TGCAGCGTTGGCGATACGCAGTATTTT. Residues: CSVGDTQYF.

V and J are TRBV20-1 and TRBJ2-5, with a weak D call TRBD1 (6 bases). This CDR3 contains 15 residues. Trimming cost V 0 bases and J 4 bases, with 15 bases left between them. Germline-derived CDR1 and CDR2 are DFQATT and SNEGSKA (reference sequence). CDR3 nucleotide sequence: TGCAGTGCTAGAGACGGACAGAACGTGTTAGAGACCCAGTACTTC. As protein: CSARDGQNVLETQYF.

Only a few counts were recorded for this clonotype. The chain carries TRBV7-6 and TRBJ2-1; D uncertain. The V end lost 1 base, the J end lost 7 bases, and 5 bases lay between the germline ends. Germline V lookup: CDR1 SGHVS, CDR2 FNYEAQ. CDR3 length: 12 amino acids. CDR3 loop: CASSLELNEQFF. The CDR3 DNA reads as TGTGCCAGCAGCTTAGAGCTAAATGAGCAGTTCTTC. The full variable domain, in which reference TRBV7-6 and TRBJ2-1 provide the parts outside the CDR3, is GAGVSQSPRYKVTKRGQDVALRCDPISGHVSLYWYRQALGQGPEFLTYFNYEAQQDKSGLPNDRFSAERPEGSISTLTIQRTEQRDSAMYRCASSLELNEQFFGPGTRLTVL.

The V call is TRBV7-8, the J call TRBJ2-1, with D perhaps TRBD2 (5 bases). This CDR3 is built from 15 residues. V was cut by 5 bases and J by 3 bases, with 14 bases left in between. Germline CDR1 SGHVS, CDR2 FQNEAQ. CDR3 loop: CASSPGVGFYNEQFF. CDR3 in DNA: TGTGCCAGCAGCCCCGGGGTCGGATTCTACAATGAGCAGTTCTTC.

This clonotype has just a few counts. The chain employs TRBV20-1 and TRBJ2-3; TRBD2 agrees at 9 bases. The CDR3 consists of 15 residues. Germline CDR1 and CDR2: DFQATT and SNEGSKA (reference sequence). V lost 5 bases, J lost 3 bases, and 9 bases stayed unmatched. In DNA form, the CDR3 reads TGCAGTGCTCCGGGGACTAGCTGGGGAACAGATACGCAGTATTTT. As protein: CSAPGTSWGTDTQYF.

The chain joins TRBV18 to TRBJ1-1; TRBD1 matches 9 bases. Germline CDR1 reads KGHSH; CDR2 reads LQKENI. This CDR3 comprises 16 residues. J lost 4 bases, V lost 3 bases, and 9 bases had no gene match. This CDR3 is CASSPGQGGLGTEAFF. The CDR3 nucleotides are TGTGCCAGCTCACCGGGACAGGGAGGTCTAGGCACTGAAGCTTTCTTT.

The table lists this clonotype with a few counts. The rearrangement links TRBV5-1 to TRBJ2-1; 9 bases line up with TRBD1. CDR1 SGHRS and CDR2 YFSETQ come from the germline V gene. The V and J ends lost 1 base and 4 bases, in that order; junction bases with no gene match: 9. This CDR3 spans 17 amino acids. CDR3 region: CASSLSSGTGLYNEQFF. The CDR3 region has the DNA TGCGCCAGCAGCTTGTCCTCCGGGACAGGGTTGTACAATGAGCAGTTCTTC.